A selection of T cell receptor beta chains follows, all from one sample in a study of response to subunit inactivated influenza vaccine. TCRdb re-derived calls from the RT-PCR reads in MiXCR, one entry per CDR3 protein. The data show around 580,000 distinct CDR3 sequences, with 12% to 15% seen just once and roughly 10% held by the top ten. Specimen: PBMCs from blood, collected 11 to 12 days after vaccination. The receptors originated from a man aged 45-60 years who received an inactivated influenza vaccine. Each CDR3 is given with its conserved first and last residue. D genes are given only for firm matches. Expanded clones are given a class, and other clones once, few, many or no size at all.

V	size	J	D	length	CDR3	DNA
TRBV5-4	few	TRBJ1-4	NA	14	CASSLEQSNEKLFF	TGTGCCAGCAGCTTGGAGCAGAGTAATGAAAAACTGTTTTTT
TRBV5-1	NA	TRBJ2-1	NA	15	CASSSQGGNANEQFF	TGCGCCAGCAGCTCCCAGGGGGGGAATGCCAATGAGCAGTTCTTC
TRBV7-8	many	TRBJ1-4	NA	13	CASSLVPTGKLFF	TGTGCCAGCAGCTTAGTTCCCACCGGGAAACTGTTTTTT
TRBV27	NA	TRBJ1-1	NA	17	CASSLARHRTLNTEAFF	TGTGCCAGCAGTTTAGCGAGACACAGGACCTTGAACACTGAAGCTTTCTTT
TRBV29-1	NA	TRBJ2-3	TRBD1	16	CSVEVAGQGITDTQYF	TGCAGCGTTGAGGTCGCAGGACAGGGGATCACAGATACGCAGTATTTT
TRBV6-5	few	TRBJ2-6	NA	17	CASSSQTGISGANVLTF	TGTGCCAGCAGTTCCCAAACAGGGATCTCCGGGGCCAACGTCCTGACTTTC
TRBV12-3/TRBV12-4	NA	TRBJ1-3	NA	16	CASSFSLGRTGNTIYF	TGTGCCAGCAGTTTTTCCCTTGGGCGAACTGGAAACACCATATATTTT
TRBV12-3/TRBV12-4	few	TRBJ2-3	TRBD1	18	CASGTPRPGQGSRYTQYF	TGTGCCAGCGGAACTCCCCGCCCCGGACAGGGAAGTAGGTATACGCAGTATTTT
TRBV6-1	few	TRBJ2-7	TRBD2	15	CASRTGTSGRYEQYF	TGTGCCAGCAGGACGGGGACTAGCGGGCGCTACGAGCAGTACTTC
TRBV6-2/TRBV6-3	NA	TRBJ2-7	NA	15	CASSYTQLAGHEQYF	TGTGCCAGCAGTTACACACAGCTCGCAGGCCACGAGCAGTACTTC
TRBV4-3	NA	TRBJ2-1	NA	18	CASSQDWDSYPIGGEQFF	TGCGCCAGCAGCCAAGATTGGGACTCTTACCCCATAGGGGGGGAGCAGTTCTTC
TRBV18	many	TRBJ2-7	NA	12	CASSPSIYEQYF	TGTGCCAGCTCACCATCAATCTACGAGCAGTACTTC
TRBV7-6	few	TRBJ1-4	NA	15	CASSSTGTFNEKLFF	TGTGCCAGCAGCTCTACAGGGACCTTTAATGAAAAACTGTTTTTT
TRBV28	NA	TRBJ2-2	TRBD1	15	CASSLPGQGAGELFF	TGTGCCAGCAGTTTACCGGGACAGGGGGCCGGGGAGCTGTTTTTT
TRBV24-1	NA	TRBJ2-1	TRBD2	16	CATSDPGTSGINEQFF	TGTGCCACCAGTGACCCCGGGACTAGCGGGATAAATGAGCAGTTCTTC
TRBV7-8	NA	TRBJ2-5	NA	15	CASSRARGLGETQYF	TGTGCCAGCAGCCGAGCCCGGGGTTTGGGAGAGACCCAGTACTTC
TRBV3-1	few	TRBJ2-7	TRBD2	15	CASSQGLAGPYEQYF	TGTGCCAGCAGCCAGGGACTAGCGGGACCCTACGAGCAGTACTTC
TRBV7-9	NA	TRBJ2-4	NA	16	CASSSSPGVAKNIQYF	TGTGCCAGCAGCTCGTCTCCTGGGGTAGCCAAAAACATTCAGTACTTC
TRBV3-1	many	TRBJ2-7	NA	14	CASSQDGLSYEQYF	TGTGCCAGCAGCCAAGACGGACTCTCCTACGAGCAGTACTTC
TRBV27	few	TRBJ2-7	TRBD2	15	CASSQSSGVAGEQYF	TGTGCCAGCAGTCAGTCTAGCGGGGTAGCGGGCGAGCAGTACTTC
TRBV5-1	NA	TRBJ2-1	NA	14	CASSLSPGEHEQFF	TGCGCCAGCAGCTTAAGCCCCGGGGAGCATGAGCAGTTCTTC
TRBV11-2	once	TRBJ2-3	NA	18	CASSLRGLGGSVRDTQYF	TGTGCCAGCAGCTTAAGAGGATTGGGTGGGAGTGTGAGAGATACGCAGTATTTT
TRBV6-4	few	TRBJ1-1	NA	12	CASSPRPTEAFF	TGTGCCAGCAGCCCCCGGCCTACTGAAGCTTTCTTT
TRBV7-8	NA	TRBJ2-1	TRBD2	15	CASSLVLAGVNEQFF	TGTGCCAGCAGCTTAGTCCTAGCGGGAGTGAATGAGCAGTTCTTC
TRBV5-1	NA	TRBJ2-2	NA	15	CASRTGGSNTRELFF	TGCGCCAGCAGAACCGGGGGATCGAACACCAGGGAGCTGTTTTTT
TRBV23-1	NA	TRBJ2-5	NA	12	CASSRGVETQYF	TGCGCCAGCAGCCGAGGCGTTGAGACCCAGTACTTC
TRBV4-1	few	TRBJ2-7	NA	15	CASSQDRGGHYEQYF	TGCGCCAGCAGCCAAGATCGTGGGGGCCACTACGAGCAGTACTTC
TRBV30	few	TRBJ1-6	NA	15	CAGLQESSYNSPLHF	TGTGCCGGTCTACAGGAGAGCTCCTATAATTCACCCCTCCACTTT
TRBV28	NA	TRBJ2-2	NA	13	CAACRGNTGELFF	TGTGCCGCATGCCGGGGGAACACCGGGGAGCTGTTTTTT
TRBV18	few	TRBJ2-5	NA	14	CASSPRPIQETQYF	TGTGCCAGCTCACCTCGCCCAATCCAAGAGACCCAGTACTTC
TRBV7-9	NA	TRBJ2-3	NA	17	CASSLISFRVITDTQYF	TGTGCCAGCAGCTTAATCAGTTTTCGGGTTATCACAGATACGCAGTATTTT
TRBV7-6	few	TRBJ2-5	TRBD1	18	CASSLWWNRQGHQETQYF	TGTGCCAGCAGCTTATGGTGGAACCGACAGGGGCATCAAGAGACCCAGTACTTC
TRBV5-1	NA	TRBJ2-5	NA	15	CASSLFATSKETQYF	TGCGCCAGCAGCTTGTTTGCTACATCAAAAGAGACCCAGTACTTC
TRBV10-2	NA	TRBJ2-3	TRBD2	15	CASRRLAGGQDTQYF	TGCGCCAGCAGAAGACTAGCGGGAGGTCAGGATACGCAGTATTTT
TRBV7-2	few	TRBJ2-5	NA	16	CASSRLGQAYQETQYF	TGTGCCAGCAGCCGTTTGGGTCAGGCGTACCAAGAGACCCAGTACTTC
TRBV20-1	NA	TRBJ2-3	NA	13	CSARGVSTETQYF	TGCAGTGCTAGAGGGGTTAGTACAGAAACGCAGTATTTT
TRBV7-8	NA	TRBJ2-7	NA	14	CASTLGARPEEQYF	TGTGCCAGCACGCTGGGGGCGCGACCAGAAGAGCAGTACTTC
TRBV7-2	NA	TRBJ2-3	TRBD1	16	CASSLGTGRSTDTQYF	TGTGCCAGCAGCTTAGGGACAGGTCGAAGCACAGATACGCAGTATTTT
TRBV25-1	many	TRBJ2-5	TRBD1	18	CASSEWPGQQTSQETQYF	TGTGCCAGCAGTGAATGGCCGGGACAGCAGACTTCCCAAGAGACCCAGTACTTC
TRBV20-1	NA	TRBJ2-5	NA	11	CSARDAPTQYF	TGCAGTGCTAGAGATGCTCCGACCCAGTACTTC
TRBV20-1	NA	TRBJ2-7	NA	13	CSAPDSQTYEQYF	TGCAGTGCCCCGGACTCACAGACCTACGAGCAGTACTTC
TRBV9	few	TRBJ2-1	NA	16	CASSVERILSYNEQFF	TGTGCCAGCAGCGTAGAAAGAATCCTCTCCTACAATGAGCAGTTCTTC
TRBV6-2/TRBV6-3	few	TRBJ2-7	TRBD2	13	CASSTAGSYEQYF	TGTGCCAGCAGTACAGCGGGATCCTACGAGCAGTACTTC
TRBV20-1	NA	TRBJ2-7	TRBD1	15	CSARDPGQGAREQYF	TGCAGTGCTAGAGACCCAGGACAGGGGGCGAGAGAGCAGTACTTC
TRBV4-2	NA	TRBJ2-1	NA	14	CASSQRQSSTEQFF	TGTGCCAGCAGCCAACGACAGAGTAGTACGGAGCAGTTCTTC
TRBV12-3/TRBV12-4	NA	TRBJ1-5	NA	16	CASSLNGGLGNQPQHF	TGTGCCAGCAGTTTAAACGGGGGGCTCGGTAATCAGCCCCAGCATTTT